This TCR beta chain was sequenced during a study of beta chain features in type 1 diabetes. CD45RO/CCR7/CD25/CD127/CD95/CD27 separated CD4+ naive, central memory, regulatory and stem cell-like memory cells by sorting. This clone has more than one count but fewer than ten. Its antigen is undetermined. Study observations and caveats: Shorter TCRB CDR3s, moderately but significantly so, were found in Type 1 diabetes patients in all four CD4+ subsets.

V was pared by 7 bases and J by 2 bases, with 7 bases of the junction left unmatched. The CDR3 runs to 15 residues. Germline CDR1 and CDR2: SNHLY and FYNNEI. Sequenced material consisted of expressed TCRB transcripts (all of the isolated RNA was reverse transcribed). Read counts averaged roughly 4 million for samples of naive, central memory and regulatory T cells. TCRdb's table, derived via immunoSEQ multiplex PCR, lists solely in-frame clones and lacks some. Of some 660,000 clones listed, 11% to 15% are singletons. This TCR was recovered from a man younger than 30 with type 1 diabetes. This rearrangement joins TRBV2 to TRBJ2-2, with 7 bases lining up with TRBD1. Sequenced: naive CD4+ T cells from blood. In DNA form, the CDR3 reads TGTGCCAGCAAGACGACAGGGCCCAACACCGGGGAGCTGTTTTTT. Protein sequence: CASKTTGPNTGELFF.